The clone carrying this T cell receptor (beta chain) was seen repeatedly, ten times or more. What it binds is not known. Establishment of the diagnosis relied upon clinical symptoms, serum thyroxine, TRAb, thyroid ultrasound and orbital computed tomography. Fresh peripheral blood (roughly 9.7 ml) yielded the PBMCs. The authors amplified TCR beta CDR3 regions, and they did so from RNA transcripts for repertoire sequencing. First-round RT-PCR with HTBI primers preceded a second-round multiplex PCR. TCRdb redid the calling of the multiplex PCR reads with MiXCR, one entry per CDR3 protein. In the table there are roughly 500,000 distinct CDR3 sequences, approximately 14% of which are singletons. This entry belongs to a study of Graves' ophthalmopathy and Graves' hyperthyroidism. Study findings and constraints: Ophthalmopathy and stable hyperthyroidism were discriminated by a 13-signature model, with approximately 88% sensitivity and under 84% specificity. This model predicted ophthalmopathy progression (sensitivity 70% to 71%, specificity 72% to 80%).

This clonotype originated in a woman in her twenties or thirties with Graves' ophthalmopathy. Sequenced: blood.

In DNA form, the CDR3 reads TGTGCCAGCAGTTACTCGGGAGAGGGTTCACCCCTCCACTTT. It translates to CASSYSGEGSPLHF. The V and J genes are TRBV6-5 and TRBJ1-6; D gene ambiguous. Trimming shortened V by 0 bases and J by 9 bases, and 9 bases separated the two germline ends. CDR1 and CDR2 from the germline V gene are MNHEY and SVGAGI. The CDR3 runs to 14 residues.